The 14 T cell receptor beta chains below come from one sample, sequenced in a study of Ad26.COV2.S vaccination and SARS-CoV-2 variants. The treatment denotes: around 19 received Ad26.COV2.S at low or high dose, single or two shots; roughly 5 received placebo; per-sample allocation not given. Collection of samples fell on day 63 after the first vaccine or placebo injection. Repertoires were generated with immunoSEQ multiplex PCR, while TCRdb's copy carries only in-frame clones and drops some. The data show about 680,000 clones, around 92% seen once. The specimen was peripheral blood, collected in a trial of Ad26.COV2.S vaccine versus placebo. These receptors were collected from a person aged 18-60 years who received the Ad26.COV2.S COVID-19 vaccine or a placebo.

As for this clone: The sample carries other DNA sequences with the same CDR3. The chain links TRBV19 to TRBJ2-5, with 7 positions matching TRBD2. After removal of 1 base from V and 2 bases from J, the junction contained 1 base not matched to a gene. CDR1 LNHDA and CDR2 SQIVND come from the germline V gene (reference sequence). The CDR3 runs 14 residues. In DNA, the CDR3 is TGTGCCAGTAGTATAGGGGGACTACAAGAGACCCAGTACTTC. Translation gives CASSIGGLQETQYF.

J is TRBJ1-2 and V is TRBV7-2, with TRBD1 as a possible D gene (5 bases). The CDR3 is 18 amino acids. V lost 5 bases to trimming and J lost 5 bases, with 27 bases between them. CDR1 and CDR2 (germline): SGHTA, FQGNSA. CDR3 protein: CASSLSRGPGSGRYGYTF. In DNA form, the CDR3 reads TGTGCCAGCAGCCTGTCTCGGGGCCCCGGTTCGGGTCGGTATGGCTACACCTTC.

The rearrangement links TRBV7-8 to TRBJ2-7; 7 bases are a match to TRBD1. Germline values: CDR1 SGHVS, CDR2 FQNEAQ. The CDR3 is 14 amino acids. V trimming: 0 bases; J trimming: 4 bases; junction bases outside the gene matches: 3. The CDR3 loop reads CASSLAQGRYEQYF. In DNA, the CDR3 is TGTGCCAGCAGCTTAGCACAGGGGCGATACGAGCAGTACTTC.

The chain has TRBV29-1 and TRBJ2-7; D possibly uses TRBD1 or TRBD2 (6 bases each). V dropped 4 bases and J dropped 6 bases, with 10 bases sitting between them. CDR3 length: 11 residues. From germline, CDR1 is SQVTM and CDR2 ANQGSEA. In nucleotides, the CDR3 is TGCAGCGTTGTAAGGGGGGCCGAGCAGTACTTC. This sequence encodes CSVVRGAEQYF.

The J gene is TRBJ1-1, the V gene TRBV5-5, with no clear D. The germline V and J ends were trimmed by 0 bases and 4 bases, with 13 bases remaining between them. The CDR3 loop spans 15 amino acids. CDR1 and CDR2 (germline): SGHKS, YYEKEE (reference sequence). DNA of the CDR3: TGTGCCAGCAGCTTGGTTGTAGTTTTGGGCACTGAAGCTTTCTTT. It yields the protein CASSLVVVLGTEAFF.

V is TRBV29-1 and J is TRBJ2-5; unclear D gene. Germline CDR1 and CDR2: SQVTM and ANQGSEA. V lost 4 bases and J lost 2, with 8 bases in between. The CDR3 sequence is 12 residues long. CDR3 protein: CSVVWAQETQYF. In DNA, the CDR3 is TGCAGCGTTGTATGGGCTCAAGAGACCCAGTACTTC.

This clone was detected once. The rearrangement links TRBV2 to TRBJ1-1; possibly TRBD1 for D (5 bases). This CDR3 comprises 14 residues. From germline, CDR1 is SNHLY and CDR2 FYNNEI. The germline V and J ends were trimmed by 4 bases and 3 bases, with 12 bases remaining between them. CDR3 residues: CASSGLRGDTEAFF. In DNA, the CDR3 is TGTGCCAGCAGTGGACTTCGAGGGGACACTGAAGCTTTCTTT.

This clone appeared once. This chain links TRBV4-2 with TRBJ1-5; the D is unclear. V lost 0 bases and J 0 bases, leaving 6 bases between the germline ends. This CDR3 has 15 residues. Germline loops: CDR1 LGHNA, CDR2 YNFKEQ. As DNA, the CDR3 is TGTGCCAGCAGCCAAGAGAGGGATAGCAATCAGCCCCAGCATTTT. It encodes CASSQERDSNQPQHF.

The V call is TRBV9, the J call TRBJ2-2; no clear D gene. Germline lookup yields CDR1 SGDLS and CDR2 YYNGEE. Trimming stripped 7 bases from V and 0 bases from J, with 1 base between. The CDR3 sequence is 11 residues long. The CDR3 here is CASSNTGELFF. As DNA, the CDR3 is TGTGCCAGCTCGAACACCGGGGAGCTGTTTTTT.

This chain links TRBV19 with TRBJ1-4; D is unresolved. Trimming removed 5 bases at V and 7 bases at J, with 14 bases between. From germline, CDR1 is LNHDA and CDR2 SQIVND (reference sequence). The CDR3 loop spans 14 amino acids. The CDR3 DNA is TGTGCCAGTAGTTCTCAGCTGAGAGGTGAAAAACTGTTTTTT. Protein product: CASSSQLRGEKLFF.

The V call is TRBV18, the J call TRBJ2-7, with 12 positions matching TRBD1. The germline V gene encodes CDR1 KGHSH and CDR2 LQKENI. After removal of 4 bases from V and 6 bases from J, the junction contained 7 bases not matched to a gene. This CDR3 region has 15 residues. CDR3 residues: CASSQTGTGGIEQYF. The CDR3 region has the DNA TGTGCCAGCTCACAAACCGGGACAGGGGGCATCGAGCAGTACTTC.

The chain combines TRBV10-3 with TRBJ2-3; TRBD2 agrees at 11 bases. Per the germline V gene, CDR1 is ENHRY and CDR2 is SYGVKD. The CDR3 loop spans 16 amino acids. The V and J ends lost 6 bases and 2 bases, in that order; junction bases with no gene match: 7. Here the CDR3 reads CAIRPLTSGDTDTQYF. Written as DNA, the CDR3 is TGTGCCATCAGACCCTTGACTAGCGGGGACACAGATACGCAGTATTTT.

This sequence joins TRBV7-2 and TRBJ2-2; possible D gene TRBD1, 6 bases. CDR1 is SGHTA, CDR2 FQGNSA, per germline. The CDR3 length is 14 residues. V was cut by 8 bases and J by 1 base, with 11 bases left in between. The CDR3, as DNA: TGTGCCAGCGGGACAACCCTGAACACCGGGGAGCTGTTTTTT. Translating it yields CASGTTLNTGELFF.

This clone was detected once. This chain connects TRBV7-9 to TRBJ2-7; the D gene is possibly TRBD2 (5 bases). V dropped 4 bases and J dropped 3 bases, with 10 bases sitting between them. The CDR3 totals 13 residues. Germline CDR1 is SEHNR and CDR2 is FQNEAQ (reference sequence). The CDR3 reads CASSSEVHYEQYF. CDR3 sequence (DNA): TGTGCCAGCAGCTCGGAGGTTCACTACGAGCAGTACTTC.